Listed here are 19 T cell receptor beta chains from one sample, sequenced in a study of control samples from healthy donors and cancer patients (dated by TCRdb to 2020 to 2022). The library was built by means of the immunoSEQ multiplex PCR assay. The table comes from immuneACCESS by way of TCRdb, which keeps in-frame sequences with V and J called. Part of the clones is missing from these tables; in studies checked, under half for an unresolved V gene and the rest for unknown reasons. This sample comprises around 190,000 clones, about 92% of them detected only once. Around 1.5% of the sample belongs to the ten largest clones. Sequencing was performed on blood. The receptors come from a man younger than 45 in good health.

The V gene is TRBV9, the J gene TRBJ2-3; TRBD2 matches at 11 bases. CDR1 and CDR2 (germline): SGDLS, YYNGEE. The length of the CDR3 is 16 residues. The V gene end was trimmed by 4 bases and the J gene end by 4 bases; junction bases not matched to a gene: 8. CDR3 residues: CASSTRPGLAADTQYF. The DNA for the CDR3 is TGTGCCAGCAGCACGCGGCCGGGACTAGCGGCAGATACGCAGTATTTT.

The chain has TRBV4-1 and TRBJ2-2, with a possible D match to TRBD2 (5 bases). The germline gives CDR1 MGHRA, CDR2 YSYEKL. This CDR3 is 16 amino acids long. V was trimmed by 4 bases and J by 4 bases, leaving 16 bases between them. In nucleotides, the CDR3 is TGCGCCAGCAGCCTCAGTAGCGCGGCGGGCACCGGGGAGCTGTTTTTT. As protein: CASSLSSAAGTGELFF.

The rearrangement links TRBV27 to TRBJ2-1; 11 bases fit TRBD2. In germline, CDR1 is MNHEY, CDR2 SMNVEV (reference sequence). This CDR3 spans 20 amino acids. V trimming: 5 bases; J trimming: 6 bases; junction bases outside the gene matches: 21. The CDR3 DNA reads TGTGCCAGCAGTCTAGACTGGACAGGGCTAGCGGGAGGCCGTGGCAATGAGCAGTTCTTC. It translates to CASSLDWTGLAGGRGNEQFF.

This clone appeared a few times. V is TRBV4-1 and J is TRBJ2-1; D uncertain. V was cut by 4 bases and J by 5 bases, with 6 bases left in between. This CDR3 comprises 12 residues. Germline V gene data show CDR1 as MGHRA and CDR2 as YSYEKL. Here the CDR3 reads CASSPTNNEQFF. The CDR3 DNA reads as TGCGCCAGCAGCCCCACGAACAATGAGCAGTTCTTC.

The chain employs TRBV21-1 and TRBJ1-3; the D call of TRBD1 is as the table states it, not checked on the DNA. TRBV21-1 is given as a pseudogene. The CDR3 sequence is 15 residues long. The CDR3 loop reads CASSTSTGTGNTIYF. CDR3 bases: TGTGCCAGCAGCACCTCGACAGGGACTGGAAACACCATATATTTT.

About this clone itself: This sample includes further DNA sequences coding for the same CDR3. The chain employs TRBV6-5 and TRBJ1-6; 7 nucleotides align to TRBD1. V shed 5 bases, J shed 5 bases, and the junction held 3 bases outside the gene matches. This CDR3 contains 14 residues. Per the germline V gene, CDR1 is MNHEY and CDR2 is SVGAGI. CDR3 sequence: CASSTGTDNSPLHF. CDR3 DNA: TGTGCCAGCAGTACGGGGACAGATAATTCACCCCTCCACTTT.

The chain is built from TRBV12-5 and TRBJ1-5, with 7 positions matching TRBD1. The trim removed 7 bases at V and 1 base at J, leaving 7 bases unmatched. The CDR3 loop spans 15 amino acids. Per germline, CDR1 LGHNT and CDR2 FRNRAP. The CDR3 loop reads CASAEGQKSNQPQHF. The CDR3 nucleotides are TGTGCTAGTGCCGAGGGACAGAAGAGCAATCAGCCCCAGCATTTT.

This chain joins TRBV12-3 or TRBV12-4 and TRBJ1-2; 9 nucleotides line up with TRBD1. The CDR3 spans 13 residues. Germline trimming cut 6 bases from V and 7 bases from J; bases unmatched to any gene: 6. The CDR3 protein is CASSFTGGVGYTF. CDR3 sequence (DNA): TGTGCCAGCAGCTTTACAGGGGGCGTTGGCTACACCTTC.

V is TRBV19 and J is TRBJ1-5; D unclear. The V gene lost 7 bases and the J gene lost 9 bases, with 13 bases spanning the gap. The germline gives CDR1 LNHDA, CDR2 SQIVND (reference sequence). The CDR3 spans 12 residues. Here the CDR3 reads CASKIPEGPQHF. CDR3 DNA: TGTGCCAGTAAGATCCCTGAGGGGCCCCAGCATTTT.

The V call is TRBV7-6, the J call TRBJ2-1; TRBD1 might be the D (6 bases). CDR3 length: 16 amino acids. V shed 10 bases and J shed 2 bases, with 21 bases lying between them. Germline assignment: CDR1 SGHVS and CDR2 FNYEAQ. The CDR3 region has the DNA TGTGCCACCAGTTTGGGGGCGGACGGCCCCTACAATGAGCAGTTCTTC. Encoded protein: CATSLGADGPYNEQFF.

The chain couples TRBV5-1 to TRBJ1-1; 12 nucleotides match TRBD1. Looked up from germline, CDR1 is SGHRS and CDR2 is YFSETQ. This CDR3 is 17 amino acids long. V lost 2 bases to trimming and J lost 5 bases; unmatched junction nucleotides: 10. This chain's CDR3 is CASSFGGQGARLTEAFF. For the CDR3, the DNA is TGCGCCAGCAGCTTTGGGGGACAGGGGGCGAGGTTGACTGAAGCTTTCTTT.

The V and J genes are TRBV7-2 and TRBJ2-1, with 12 bases aligning to TRBD2. Per germline, CDR1 SGHTA and CDR2 FQGNSA. V shed 5 bases and J 2 bases; nucleotides not matched to a gene: 4. This CDR3 is built from 16 residues. CDR3 nucleotides: TGTGCCAGCAGCACTTCTAGCGGGGGGGCCTACAATGAGCAGTTCTTC. Amino acid sequence: CASSTSSGGAYNEQFF.

About this clone: This same CDR3 is encoded by further DNA sequences in the sample. This chain links TRBV11-2 with TRBJ2-5, with D possibly being TRBD1 (5 bases). CDR1 is SGHAT and CDR2 is FQNNGV in the germline V gene. The CDR3 spans 14 residues. V was trimmed by 1 base and J by 5 bases, leaving 11 bases between them. In nucleotides, the CDR3 is TGTGCCAGCAGCTTAGGTCAGGGAAGCGAGACCCAGTACTTC. It yields the protein CASSLGQGSETQYF.

The chain couples TRBV2 to TRBJ1-3, with D uncertain. The CDR3 has 16 amino acids. V was clipped by 7 bases and J by 4 bases, with 20 bases between them. Germline CDR1 SNHLY, CDR2 FYNNEI. The CDR3 bases are TGTGCCAGCACCCCTGTAGGGCAGTTTGGCGGAAACACCATATATTTT. This translates into CASTPVGQFGGNTIYF.

The V and J genes are TRBV7-6 and TRBJ1-2; D might be TRBD1 (5 bases). The germline gives CDR1 SGHVS, CDR2 FNYEAQ. Trimming took 1 base from V and 8 from J, leaving 17 bases between them. CDR3 length: 15 amino acids. As DNA, the CDR3 is TGTGCCAGCAGCTTAGGGGGGGGAAGGGTCGCGGGCTACACCTTC. Translation gives CASSLGGGRVAGYTF. The whole variable domain, remainder taken from reference TRBV7-6 and TRBJ1-2, is GAGVSQSPRYKVTKRGQDVALRCDPISGHVSLYWYRQALGQGPEFLTYFNYEAQQDKSGLPNDRFSAERPEGSISTLTIQRTEQRDSAMYRCASSLGGGRVAGYTFGSGTRLTVV.

The rearrangement joins TRBV12-3 or TRBV12-4 to TRBJ1-2; D might be TRBD1 (6 bases). The CDR3 covers 13 residues. V lost 6 bases, J lost 4 bases, and 12 bases lay in between. CDR3 loop: CASSRGTSYGYTF. The CDR3 nucleotides are TGTGCCAGCAGCCGCGGGACATCCTATGGCTACACCTTC.

This chain uses TRBV28 with TRBJ1-2; possibly TRBD1 for D (5 bases). This CDR3 region has 13 residues. V lost 4 bases to trimming and J lost 4 bases, with 10 bases between them. The germline V gene encodes CDR1 MDHEN and CDR2 SYDVKM. The CDR3 reads CASSWGRSYGYTF. In DNA form, the CDR3 reads TGTGCCAGCAGTTGGGGACGGAGCTATGGCTACACCTTC.

V and J are TRBV2 and TRBJ1-2; D is unclear. The CDR3 sequence is 13 residues long. Germline V gene sequence: CDR1 SNHLY, CDR2 FYNNEI. V dropped 4 bases and J dropped 5 bases, with 11 bases sitting between them. The CDR3 protein is CASSVTGSYGYTF. The CDR3 region has the DNA TGTGCCAGCAGTGTAACGGGCTCTTATGGCTACACCTTC.

V and J are TRBV30 and TRBJ2-4, with D possibly called TRBD1 or TRBD2 (6 bases each). CDR1 and CDR2 (germline): GTSNPN, SVGIG (reference sequence). V was pared by 6 bases and J by 7 bases, with 16 bases between. The CDR3 sequence is 13 residues long. The CDR3 coding sequence is TGTGCCTGTTTAGGGGGGACACCTAACATTCAGTACTTC. It yields the protein CACLGGTPNIQYF.